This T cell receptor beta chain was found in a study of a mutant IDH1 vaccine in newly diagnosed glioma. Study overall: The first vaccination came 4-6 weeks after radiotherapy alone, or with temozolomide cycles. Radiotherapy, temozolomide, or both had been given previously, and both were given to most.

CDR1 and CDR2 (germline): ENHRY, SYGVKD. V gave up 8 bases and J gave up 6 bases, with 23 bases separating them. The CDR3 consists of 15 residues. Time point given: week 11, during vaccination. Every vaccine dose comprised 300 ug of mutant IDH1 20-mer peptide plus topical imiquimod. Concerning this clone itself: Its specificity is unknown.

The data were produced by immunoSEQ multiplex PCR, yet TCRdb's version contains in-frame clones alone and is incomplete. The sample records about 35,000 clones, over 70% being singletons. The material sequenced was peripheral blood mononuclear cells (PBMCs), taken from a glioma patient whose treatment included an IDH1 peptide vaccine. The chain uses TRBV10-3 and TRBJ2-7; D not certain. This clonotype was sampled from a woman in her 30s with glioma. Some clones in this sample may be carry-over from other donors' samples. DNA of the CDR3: TGTGCCATCCTAGTAACGGACCCTATCTCTGCCGAGCAGTACTTC. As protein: CAILVTDPISAEQYF.